Listed here is a single T cell receptor beta chain. The antigen this receptor binds is unknown. No qualities accompany the bases; no much larger clone lies one base away. The sample originates from a study of shared clonotypes between healthy human individuals (dated by TCRdb to about 2020). Looking at the study overall: The cohort comprised a couple of women and a few men aged 18 to 49 years. Libraries were prepared and TCR repertoires were sequenced by different laboratories using diverse techniques, in order to increase sequencing depth and limit assay-specific biases. Per donor, three plates each were used for CD4 naive and CD4 memory, two for CD8 naive, and one for CD8 memory. Between about 0.8 and 9 billion PBMCs per donor were obtained by leukapheresis. Blood TCR repertoires of a handful of healthy adults were deeply sequenced to estimate repertoire size and the extent of clonotype sharing between individuals.

The CDR3, from cysteine to phenylalanine, totals 13 residues. The retained sequence is limited to the CDR3, 39 bases, with the frame set at the first base. Relative to germline, V is 3 bases shorter and J is 3 bases shorter, with 10 bases between their ends. CDR1 SGDLS and CDR2 YYNGEE are derived from the germline V gene. CD8 naive samples were obtained by positive selection for CCR7 among CD45RO-negative cells, yielding a CD45RA+CCR7+ population from which TemRA cells were excluded. The donors were healthy, HIV-negative adults with no recently reported acute infections or vaccinations. Every donor was a Caucasian adult residing in Nashville, Tennessee, USA. Blood was obtained by leukapheresis, after which PBMCs were separated by Ficoll-Histopaque density gradient centrifugation and cryopreserved in liquid nitrogen vapor phase. Analytical flow cytometry was used to check the purity and quantity of each magnetically sorted T cell population. Genomic DNA was isolated from each sorted fraction and quantified by UV absorbance on a Nanodrop 2000c.

Summary of the overall study and its limitations: Sampling was restricted to blood, and TCR repertoires in tissues likely differ from the TCR repertoires found in blood. Higher generation probabilities were observed for clonotypes shared by all four sorted-subset donors than for non-shared clonotypes. The small number of donors limited the genetic and exposure-history diversity represented. Pairwise subsampling led to the expectation that sequencing depth would affect the degree of clonotype sharing among donors. About 4.5% of naive CD4, 3% to 4% of naive CD8, about 2.4% of memory CD4, and less than 0.45% of memory CD8 clonotypes were shared across four donors. Naive subsets generally had larger estimated clonotype richness than memory subsets did. Rarefaction of sorted-subset datasets indicated incomplete sequencing despite the large sequencing depth.

Using the deep immunoSEQ assay, multiplex PCR amplified TCR CDR3 regions from genomic DNA. For each cell subset, the extracted genomic DNA was distributed evenly across all wells of several immunoSEQ 96-well plates, and each plate served as one replicate. For sorted subsets, each replicate PCR was loaded with around 220 ng genomic DNA, equivalent to about 33,000 T cell genomes. Purified libraries were measured with a Qubit 3.0 fluorometer, size-checked on a Bioanalyzer 2100, and measured again with the KAPA Library Quantification kit. A separate single-read 150-cycle Illumina NextSeq 550 flow cell was used to sequence each immunoSEQ 96-well plate. From the authors' description of their analysis: The immunoSEQ output contained only junctional sequences without quality scores, so filtering could not match that applied to full-length reads. To assign V/J genes and CDR3, sequences were annotated using PyIR, a Python wrapper for IgBLAST v1.9, with IMGT germline references. Reads were removed for weak V/J assignments (E-value above 1e-6), missing CDR3, stop codons, out-of-frame junctions, or ambiguous translated residues. V3J clonotypes were defined by identical inferred V gene, J gene, and CDR3 amino acid sequence. Percentage overlap between repertoires was calculated by dividing the number of shared unique clonotypes by the size of the smaller repertoire. Richness of each repertoire was evaluated using RTK rarefaction, the Chao1 estimator, and Recon v2.1 estimates of unobserved clonotypes. Generation probabilities for all TCRbeta clonotypes obtained by the gDNA method from a handful of donors were computed using OLGA. This immuneACCESS table, as held by TCRdb, lists in-frame sequences with V and J called but not all clones. Of the missing ones, under half trace to an unresolved V gene in checked studies; the others have no known cause. V and J calls and clone size are those listed in that table; D and trimming were worked out from the DNA. The sample has some 2,100,000 clones on record, about 92% of them singletons. 1.5% to 2% of the sample goes to the ten largest clones.

This TCR derives from a man aged 18 to 29 in good health. Some clones in this sample may be carry-over from other donors' samples. The rearrangement joined TRBV9 to TRBJ2-7; matching of 6 bases hints at TRBD2 as the D gene. The source material was naive CD8+ T cells from PBMCs. This sample's cell subset or site label indicates: CD45RA+CCR7+. The nucleotide sequence is TGTGCCAGCAGCGCCCTGACTAGCTACGAGCAGTACTTC. This is translated as CASSALTSYEQYF.